This T cell receptor (beta chain) was recorded in a study of graft-versus-host responses after intestinal transplantation. Only in-frame clones appear in the TCRdb table, and some are missing; sequencing was by immunoSEQ multiplex PCR. The sample has over 9,000 clones, over 60% seen once. Note on this clone: Its matching antigen is unknown.

Germline V lookup: CDR1 MNHEY, CDR2 SMNVEV (reference sequence). Trimming left V 0 bases short and J 0 bases short, with 9 bases between. This CDR3 comprises 15 residues. Whole-study findings and limits: Graft-versus-host to host-versus-graft clonal ratios in allografts were high in patients with graft-donor T cell macrochimerism. Levels of circulating GvH clones at their peak were associated with early post-transplant HvG declines.

The sequence was obtained from a human patient who received an intestinal transplant, so some T cells may come from the graft donor. The chain joins TRBV27 to TRBJ2-7, with a possible D match to TRBD1 (6 bases). This specimen was PBMCs, taken 494 days after intestinal transplant. This chain's CDR3 is CASSLSLQGSYEQYF. The CDR3 nucleotides are TGTGCCAGCAGTTTATCGTTACAGGGCTCCTACGAGCAGTACTTC.